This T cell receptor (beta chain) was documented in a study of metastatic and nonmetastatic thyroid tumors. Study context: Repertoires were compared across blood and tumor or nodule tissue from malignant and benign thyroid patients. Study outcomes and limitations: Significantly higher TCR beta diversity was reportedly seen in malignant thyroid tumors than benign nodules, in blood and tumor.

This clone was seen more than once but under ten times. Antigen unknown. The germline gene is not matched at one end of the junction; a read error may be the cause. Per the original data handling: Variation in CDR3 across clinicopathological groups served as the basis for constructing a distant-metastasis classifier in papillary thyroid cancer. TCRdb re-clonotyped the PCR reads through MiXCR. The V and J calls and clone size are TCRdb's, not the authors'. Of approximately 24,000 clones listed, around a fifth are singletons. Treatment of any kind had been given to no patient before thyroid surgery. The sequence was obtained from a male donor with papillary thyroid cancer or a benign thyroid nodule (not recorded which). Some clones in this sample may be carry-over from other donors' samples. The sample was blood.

In DNA, the CDR3 is TGTGTCAGCGCCCGGACCTACGAGCATTACTTC. Residues: CVSARTYEHYF. The chain uses TRBV12-3 or TRBV12-4 and TRBJ2-7; D not resolved. This CDR3 spans 11 amino acids.